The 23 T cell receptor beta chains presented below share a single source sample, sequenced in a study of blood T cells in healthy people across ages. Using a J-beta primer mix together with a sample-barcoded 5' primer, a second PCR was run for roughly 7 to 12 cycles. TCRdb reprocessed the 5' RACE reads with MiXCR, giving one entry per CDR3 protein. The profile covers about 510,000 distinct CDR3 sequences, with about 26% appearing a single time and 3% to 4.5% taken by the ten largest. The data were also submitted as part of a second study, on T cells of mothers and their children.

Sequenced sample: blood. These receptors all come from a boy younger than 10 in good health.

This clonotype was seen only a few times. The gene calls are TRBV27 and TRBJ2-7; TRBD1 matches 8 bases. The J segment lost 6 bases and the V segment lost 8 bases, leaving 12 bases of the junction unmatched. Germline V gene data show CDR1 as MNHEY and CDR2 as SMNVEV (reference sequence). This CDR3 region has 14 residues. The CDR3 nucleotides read TGTGCCAGCGGTAGACAGGGGTTGTCAAGCGAGCAGTACTTC. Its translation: CASGRQGLSSEQYF.

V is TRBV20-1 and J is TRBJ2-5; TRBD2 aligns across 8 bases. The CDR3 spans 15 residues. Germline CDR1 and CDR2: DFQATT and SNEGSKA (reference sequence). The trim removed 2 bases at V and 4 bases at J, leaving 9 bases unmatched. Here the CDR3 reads CSARSGREVRETQYF. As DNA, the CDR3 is TGCAGTGCTAGATCCGGGCGGGAGGTTCGAGAGACCCAGTACTTC.

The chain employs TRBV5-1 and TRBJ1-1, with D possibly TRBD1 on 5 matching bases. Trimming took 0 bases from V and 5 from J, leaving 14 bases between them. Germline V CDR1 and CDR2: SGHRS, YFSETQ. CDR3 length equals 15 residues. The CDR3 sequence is CASSLDLGRSTEAFF. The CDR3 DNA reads TGCGCCAGCAGCTTGGATCTGGGGCGAAGTACTGAAGCTTTCTTT. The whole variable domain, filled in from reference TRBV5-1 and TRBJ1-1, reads KAGVTQTPRYLIKTRGQQVTLSCSPISGHRSVSWYQQTPGQGLQFLFEYFSETQRNKGNFPGRFSGRQFSNSRSEMNVSTLELGDSALYLCASSLDLGRSTEAFFGQGTRLTVV.

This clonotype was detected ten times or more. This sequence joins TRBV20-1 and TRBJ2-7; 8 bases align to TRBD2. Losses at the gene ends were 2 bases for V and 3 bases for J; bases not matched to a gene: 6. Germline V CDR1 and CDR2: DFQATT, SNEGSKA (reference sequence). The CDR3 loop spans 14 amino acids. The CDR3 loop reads CSARSATSDYEQYF. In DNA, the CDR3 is TGCAGTGCTAGATCCGCGACTAGCGACTACGAGCAGTACTTC.

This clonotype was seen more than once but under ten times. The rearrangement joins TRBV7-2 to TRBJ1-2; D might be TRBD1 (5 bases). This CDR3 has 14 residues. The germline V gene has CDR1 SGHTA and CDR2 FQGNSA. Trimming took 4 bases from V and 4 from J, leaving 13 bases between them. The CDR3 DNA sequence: TGTGCCAGCAGCTGGGGGACGGCCTCCTATGGCTACACCTTC. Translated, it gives CASSWGTASYGYTF. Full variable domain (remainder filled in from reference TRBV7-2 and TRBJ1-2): GAGVSQSPSNKVTEKGKDVELRCDPISGHTALYWYRQSLGQGLEFLIYFQGNSAPDKSGLPSDRFSAERTGGSVSTLTIQRTQQEDSAVYLCASSWGTASYGYTFGSGTRLTVV.

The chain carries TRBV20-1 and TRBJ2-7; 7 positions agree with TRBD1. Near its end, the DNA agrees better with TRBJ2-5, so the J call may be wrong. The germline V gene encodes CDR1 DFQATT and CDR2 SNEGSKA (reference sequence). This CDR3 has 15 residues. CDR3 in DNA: TGCAGTGCTAGATCCGACAGGGAATTCCAAGAGACCCAGTACTTC. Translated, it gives CSARSDREFQETQYF.

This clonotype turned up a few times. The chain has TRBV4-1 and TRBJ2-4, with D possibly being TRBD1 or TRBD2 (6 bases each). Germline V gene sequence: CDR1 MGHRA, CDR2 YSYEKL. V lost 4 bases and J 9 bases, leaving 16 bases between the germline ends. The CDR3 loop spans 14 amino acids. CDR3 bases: TGCGCCAGCAGCCCACAGGGTTTGGGGGGCATTCAGTACTTC. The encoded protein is CASSPQGLGGIQYF.

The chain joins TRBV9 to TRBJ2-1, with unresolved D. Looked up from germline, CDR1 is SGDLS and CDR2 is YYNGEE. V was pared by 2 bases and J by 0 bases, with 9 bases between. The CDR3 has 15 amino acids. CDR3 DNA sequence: TGTGCCAGCAGCGTTAGCCCGAGCTCCTACAATGAGCAGTTCTTC. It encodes CASSVSPSSYNEQFF.

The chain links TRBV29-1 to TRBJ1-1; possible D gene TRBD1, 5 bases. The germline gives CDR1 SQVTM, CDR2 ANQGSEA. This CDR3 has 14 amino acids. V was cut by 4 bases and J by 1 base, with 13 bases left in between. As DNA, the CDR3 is TGCAGCGTTGCCGGGAGGCAGGGGAACACTGAAGCTTTCTTT. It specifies CSVAGRQGNTEAFF. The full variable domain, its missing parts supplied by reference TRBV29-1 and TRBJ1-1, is SAVISQKPSRDICQRGTSLTIQCQVDSQVTMMFWYRQQPGQSLTLIATANQGSEATYESGFVIDKFPISRPNLTFSTLTVSNMSPEDSSIYLCSVAGRQGNTEAFFGQGTRLTVV.

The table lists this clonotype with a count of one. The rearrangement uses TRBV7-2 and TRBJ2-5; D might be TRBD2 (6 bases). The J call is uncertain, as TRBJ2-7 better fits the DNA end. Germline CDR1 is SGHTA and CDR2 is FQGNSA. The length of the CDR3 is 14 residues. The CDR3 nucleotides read TGTGCCAGCACTAAACTAGCAGGCACCTACGAGCAGTACTTC. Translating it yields CASTKLAGTYEQYF.

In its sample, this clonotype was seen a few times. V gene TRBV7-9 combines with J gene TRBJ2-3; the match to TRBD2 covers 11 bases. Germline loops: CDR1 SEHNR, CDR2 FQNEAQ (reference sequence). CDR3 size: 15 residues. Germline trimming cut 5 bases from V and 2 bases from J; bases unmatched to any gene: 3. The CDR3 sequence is CASSTGLADTDTQYF. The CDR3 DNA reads TGTGCCAGCAGCACGGGACTAGCGGACACAGATACGCAGTATTTT.

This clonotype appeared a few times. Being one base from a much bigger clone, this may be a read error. The CDR3 DNA follows: TGTGCCAGCAGCTTCCGGAGGGACTATGGCTACACCTTC. This codes for CASSFRRDYGYTF. This chain uses TRBV5-5 with TRBJ1-2; D uncertain. The CDR3 loop spans 13 amino acids. Trimming took 2 bases from V and 3 from J, leaving 8 bases between them. Germline V lookup: CDR1 SGHKS, CDR2 YYEKEE (reference sequence).

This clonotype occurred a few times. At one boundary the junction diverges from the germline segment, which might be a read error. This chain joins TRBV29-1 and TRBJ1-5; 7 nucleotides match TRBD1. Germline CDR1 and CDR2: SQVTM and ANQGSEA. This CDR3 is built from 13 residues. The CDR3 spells CSVETGVGQPQHF. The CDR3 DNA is TGCAGCGTTGAAACAGGGGTGGGACAGCCCCAGCATTTC.

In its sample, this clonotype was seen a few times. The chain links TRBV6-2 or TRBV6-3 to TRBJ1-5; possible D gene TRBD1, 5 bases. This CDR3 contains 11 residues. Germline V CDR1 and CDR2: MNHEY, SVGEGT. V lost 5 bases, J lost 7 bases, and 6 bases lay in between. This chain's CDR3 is CASSGGQPQHF. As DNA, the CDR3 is TGTGCCAGCAGTGGGGGACAGCCCCAGCATTTT.

CDR3 bases: TGTGCCAGCAGCTTGGGTGACAGGGGAGTCTACGAGCAGTACTTC. This translates into CASSLGDRGVYEQYF. This chain connects TRBV5-4 to TRBJ2-5, with TRBD1 identical over 8 bases. The DNA matches TRBJ2-7 better at its end, which makes the J call doubtful. The germline V gene encodes CDR1 SGHNT and CDR2 YYREEE (reference sequence). This CDR3 comprises 15 residues.

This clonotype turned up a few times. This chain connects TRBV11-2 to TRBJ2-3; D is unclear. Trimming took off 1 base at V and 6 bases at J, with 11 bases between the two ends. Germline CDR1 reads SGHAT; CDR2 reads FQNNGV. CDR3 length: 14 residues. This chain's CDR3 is CASSLVSLGDTQYF. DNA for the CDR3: TGTGCCAGCAGCTTAGTCTCCCTGGGGGATACGCAGTATTTT. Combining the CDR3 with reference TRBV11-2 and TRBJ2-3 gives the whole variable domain EAGVAQSPRYKIIEKRQSVAFWCNPISGHATLYWYQQILGQGPKLLIQFQNNGVVDDSQLPKDRFSAERLKGVDSTLKIQPAKLEDSAVYLCASSLVSLGDTQYFGPGTRLTVL.

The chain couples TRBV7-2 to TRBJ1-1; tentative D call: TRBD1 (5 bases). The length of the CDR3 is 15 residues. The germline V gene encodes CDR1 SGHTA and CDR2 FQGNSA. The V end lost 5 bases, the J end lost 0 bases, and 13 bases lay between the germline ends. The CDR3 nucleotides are TGTGCCAGCAGCCCAAAGGGGCAGTTGAACACTGAAGCTTTCTTT. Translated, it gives CASSPKGQLNTEAFF.

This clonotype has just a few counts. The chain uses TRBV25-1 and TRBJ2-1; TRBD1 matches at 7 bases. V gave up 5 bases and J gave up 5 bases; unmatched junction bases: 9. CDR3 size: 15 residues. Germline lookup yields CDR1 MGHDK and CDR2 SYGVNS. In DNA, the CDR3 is TGTGCCAGCAGTCTGACGGACAGGAGCCACAATGAGCAGTTCTTC. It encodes CASSLTDRSHNEQFF.

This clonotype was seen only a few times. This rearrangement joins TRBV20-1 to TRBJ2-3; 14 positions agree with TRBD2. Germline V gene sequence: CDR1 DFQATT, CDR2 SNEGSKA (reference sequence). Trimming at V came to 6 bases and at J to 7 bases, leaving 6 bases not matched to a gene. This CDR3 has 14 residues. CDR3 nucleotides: TGCAGTGCAGGACTAGCGGGGGGAACTAATACGCAGTATTTT. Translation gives CSAGLAGGTNTQYF.

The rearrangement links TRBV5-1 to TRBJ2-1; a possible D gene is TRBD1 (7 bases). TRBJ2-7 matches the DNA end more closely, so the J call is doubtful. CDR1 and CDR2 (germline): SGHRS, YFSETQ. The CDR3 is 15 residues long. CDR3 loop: CASSFGGQSNYEQYF. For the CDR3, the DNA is TGCGCCAGCAGCTTCGGGGGACAGAGTAACTACGAGCAGTACTTC.

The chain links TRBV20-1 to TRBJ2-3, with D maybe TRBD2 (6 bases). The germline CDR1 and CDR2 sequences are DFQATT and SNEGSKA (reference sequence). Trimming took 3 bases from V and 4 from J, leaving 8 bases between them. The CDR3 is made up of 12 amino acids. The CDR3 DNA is TGCAGTGCTAGTACGGGAGCAGATACGCAGTATTTT. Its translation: CSASTGADTQYF.

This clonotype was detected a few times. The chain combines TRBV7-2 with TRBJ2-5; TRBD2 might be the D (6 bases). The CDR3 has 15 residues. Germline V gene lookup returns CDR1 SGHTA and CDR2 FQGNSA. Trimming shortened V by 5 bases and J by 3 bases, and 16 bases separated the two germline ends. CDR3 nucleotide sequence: TGTGCCAGCAGCCTGCAGGGCGGGGTTGAAGAGACCCAGTACTTC. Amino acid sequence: CASSLQGGVEETQYF.

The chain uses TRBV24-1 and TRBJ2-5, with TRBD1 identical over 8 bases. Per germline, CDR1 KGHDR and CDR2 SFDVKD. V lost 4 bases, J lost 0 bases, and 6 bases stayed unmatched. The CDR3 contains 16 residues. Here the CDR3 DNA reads TGTGCCACCAGTGACCCCGGGACAGGTGACCAAGAGACCCAGTACTTC. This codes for CATSDPGTGDQETQYF.